This record looks at one TCR beta chain sequence and its context. The antigen remains unidentified. Time point reported: week 35, safety follow-up. Vaccine doses each comprised 300 ug of mutant IDH1 20-mer peptide, with topical imiquimod. Patients were given eight vaccinations, scheduled in weeks 1, 3, 5, 7, 11, 15, 19 and 23. Profiling relied on immunoSEQ multiplex PCR, and the TCRdb table lists in-frame clones only, not all of them. The table records more than 60,000 clones, 74% of them present only once. The data stem from a study of a mutant IDH1 vaccine in newly diagnosed glioma. Study-wide context: Patients received vaccination from 4-6 weeks after radiotherapy alone, or with temozolomide cycles.

General study points: Detectable vaccine-induced immune responses arose in around 92% of patients.

In germline, CDR1 is SGHTA, CDR2 FQGNSA. The CDR3 contains 14 residues. V was cut by 1 base and J by 4 bases, with 10 bases left in between. The TCR originated in a man in his fifties or sixties with glioma. J is TRBJ1-2 and V is TRBV7-2; D perhaps matches TRBD1 (5 bases). Material: PBMCs, obtained from a glioma patient whose treatment included an IDH1 peptide vaccine. The CDR3 DNA follows: TGTGCCAGCAGCTTAGAGAGCAGGGCCTATGGCTACACCTTC. As protein: CASSLESRAYGYTF.